These T cell receptor beta chains were read from a single sample in a study of T cells in localized non-small cell lung cancer. The data were produced by immunoSEQ multiplex PCR, yet TCRdb's version contains in-frame clones alone and is incomplete. The sample yields about 82,000 clones, over 70% seen once. The source material was PBMCs, sampled before any cancer treatment. The source is a man aged 40 to 75 with stage II squamous cell lung carcinoma. CDR3s include the opening cysteine and the closing phenylalanine or tryptophan. Each record gives: D gene, V gene, J gene, CDR3 protein. A D gene is named only where the DNA matches it firmly.

d_call: TRBD1
v_call: TRBV10-3
j_call: TRBJ1-3
cdr3_aa: CAISGDRFLGNTIYF

d_call: -
v_call: TRBV7-8
j_call: TRBJ1-2
cdr3_aa: CASSSRFQGNYGYTF

d_call: -
v_call: TRBV19
j_call: TRBJ1-2
cdr3_aa: CASALGTVGYTF

d_call: -
v_call: TRBV11-1
j_call: TRBJ2-7
cdr3_aa: CASSSRPYEQYF

d_call: -
v_call: TRBV6-1
j_call: TRBJ2-3
cdr3_aa: CASKGTSSTDTQYF

d_call: -
v_call: TRBV7-2
j_call: TRBJ2-5
cdr3_aa: CASSFSGASETQYF

d_call: -
v_call: TRBV5-1
j_call: TRBJ2-1
cdr3_aa: CASSLARGAYNEQFF

d_call: -
v_call: TRBV27
j_call: TRBJ1-6
cdr3_aa: CASRDSNSPLHF

d_call: TRBD2
v_call: TRBV7-2
j_call: TRBJ2-7
cdr3_aa: CASSAGLAGGEQYF

d_call: TRBD1
v_call: TRBV6-5
j_call: TRBJ2-7
cdr3_aa: CASRTAGTGIYEQYF

d_call: TRBD2
v_call: TRBV5-6
j_call: TRBJ2-1
cdr3_aa: CASSLGTSGYNEQFF

d_call: -
v_call: TRBV6-5
j_call: TRBJ1-5
cdr3_aa: CASGNSNQPQHF

d_call: -
v_call: TRBV5-1
j_call: TRBJ1-1
cdr3_aa: CASSLAGMGTEAFF

d_call: -
v_call: TRBV29-1
j_call: TRBJ1-1
cdr3_aa: CSGIETANTEAFF

d_call: -
v_call: TRBV2
j_call: TRBJ1-2
cdr3_aa: CASSVSQSYGYTF

d_call: -
v_call: TRBV12-5
j_call: TRBJ1-1
cdr3_aa: CASGLVLGQGRTEAFF

d_call: TRBD1
v_call: TRBV7-2
j_call: TRBJ1-6
cdr3_aa: CASSSGQGNSPLHF

d_call: -
v_call: TRBV28
j_call: TRBJ2-7
cdr3_aa: CASSLGIQLHEQYF

d_call: -
v_call: TRBV6-6
j_call: TRBJ1-1
cdr3_aa: CASITDGGRRTEAFF

d_call: -
v_call: TRBV28
j_call: TRBJ1-1
cdr3_aa: CASTRPGNTEAFF

d_call: -
v_call: TRBV4-3
j_call: TRBJ2-7
cdr3_aa: CASSRGGHEQYF

d_call: TRBD1
v_call: TRBV6-5
j_call: TRBJ1-2
cdr3_aa: CASNEDRALNYGYTF

d_call: -
v_call: TRBV5-5
j_call: TRBJ2-1
cdr3_aa: CASSLIGSRNEQFF

d_call: -
v_call: TRBV5-1
j_call: TRBJ2-7
cdr3_aa: CASSLIPGPDYEQYF

d_call: -
v_call: TRBV19
j_call: TRBJ2-7
cdr3_aa: CASSPGLPPYEQYF

d_call: -
v_call: TRBV2
j_call: TRBJ2-1
cdr3_aa: CASSLGHNNEQFF

d_call: -
v_call: TRBV30
j_call: TRBJ2-7
cdr3_aa: CAWSKSSRGEQYF

d_call: TRBD2
v_call: TRBV5-1
j_call: TRBJ2-1
cdr3_aa: CASSLRPSGGANEQFF

d_call: TRBD1
v_call: TRBV5-1
j_call: TRBJ1-1
cdr3_aa: CASSFEQGQAFF

d_call: TRBD1
v_call: TRBV19
j_call: TRBJ2-5
cdr3_aa: CASSIVAGGTQETQYF

d_call: TRBD2
v_call: TRBV19
j_call: TRBJ2-1
cdr3_aa: CASTIAGASEQFF

d_call: TRBD1
v_call: TRBV28
j_call: TRBJ1-1
cdr3_aa: CASRGQGASEAFF

d_call: -
v_call: TRBV7-8
j_call: TRBJ2-2
cdr3_aa: CASSPQGLTGELFF

d_call: -
v_call: TRBV5-5
j_call: TRBJ1-1
cdr3_aa: CASSQGWNTEAFF

d_call: TRBD2
v_call: TRBV27
j_call: TRBJ2-7
cdr3_aa: CASSSPTSGSYEQYF

d_call: -
v_call: TRBV7-9
j_call: TRBJ2-5
cdr3_aa: CASRKMAETQYF

d_call: -
v_call: TRBV29-1
j_call: TRBJ1-1
cdr3_aa: CSVARNTEAFF